Here is one TCR beta chain with its context. Its antigen is unidentified. This CDR3 is built from 15 residues. V shed 5 bases and J shed 1 base, with 15 bases lying between them. From germline, CDR1 is SGHAT and CDR2 FQNNGV. The sample belongs to a study of T cell repertoires in cytomegalovirus infection. Study results and limitations: The ex vivo response was dominated by HLA-C-restricted CMV-specific TCR beta clonotypes.

From the reads, TCRdb called clonotypes with MiXCR, one entry per CDR3 protein. The sample has 450,000 to 600,000 distinct CDR3 sequences; roughly a third are singletons. This chain connects TRBV11-2 to TRBJ2-7; a possible D gene is TRBD2 (6 bases). The source of this sequence is a human donor in good health (CMV status not recorded). Some clones in this sample may be carry-over from other donors' samples. This material consisted of cultured PBMCs, taken from culture after CMV antigen stimulation. The CDR3 sequence is CASSPWAGRSYEQYV. CDR3 sequence (DNA): TGTGCCAGCAGCCCATGGGCGGGAAGGTCCTACGAGCAGTACGTC.